The rows below give T cell receptor beta chains drawn from one sample of a study of Ad26.COV2.S vaccination and SARS-CoV-2 variants. Some clones are missing from TCRdb's copy, which holds only in-frame ones; the method was immunoSEQ multiplex PCR. Of about half a million clones listed, about nine tenths are singletons. This sample comprised peripheral blood, obtained in a trial of Ad26.COV2.S vaccine versus placebo. These receptors were taken from a person between 18 and 65 years old who received the Ad26.COV2.S COVID-19 vaccine or a placebo. Both conserved end residues are part of each CDR3. D genes are given only for firm matches. Size is stated for part of the rows, as once, few or many counts, or as a class when the clone is expanded.

j_call | d_call | v_call | clone_size | cdr3_nt | cdr3_aa
TRBJ1-2 | - | TRBV27 | - | TGTGCCAGCACCAACCGGGTTCCCTATGGCTACACCTTC | CASTNRVPYGYTF
TRBJ2-7 | - | TRBV3-1/TRBV3-2 | few | TGTGCCAGCAGCCCCACGGGGGGCGACGAGCAGTACTTC | CASSPTGGDEQYF
TRBJ2-5 | - | TRBV29-1 | - | TGCAGCGTTGTATCCAGGACAGAGCCCCAAGAGACCCAGTACTTC | CSVVSRTEPQETQYF
TRBJ2-1 | TRBD2 | TRBV7-9 | - | TGTGCCAGCAGATCGGGACTAGTTAATGAGCAGTTCTTC | CASRSGLVNEQFF
TRBJ1-1 | - | TRBV7-9 | - | TGTGCCAGCAGCTTAGGGGCAGGGAGGAAGTTCTTT | CASSLGAGRKFF
TRBJ2-1 | TRBD1 | TRBV19 | - | TGTGCCAGTAGTATAGTTGGGACAGGGGTTAAATCGATGTTCTTC | CASSIVGTGVKSMFF
TRBJ2-1 | - | TRBV5-4 | - | TGTGCCAGCAGCTCGACCCGACCACGGAACAATGAGCAGTTCTTC | CASSSTRPRNNEQFF
TRBJ2-3 | - | TRBV18 | - | TGTGCCAGCTCATTGGAGGCCACGGTCACAAATACGCAGTATTTT | CASSLEATVTNTQYF
TRBJ1-1 | TRBD1 | TRBV7-2 | once | TGTGCCAGCAGCTCGCGGACAGGGGAAGGGACTGAAGCTTTCTTT | CASSSRTGEGTEAFF
TRBJ1-6 | TRBD1 | TRBV7-2 | - | TGTGCCAGCAGCTTAGCGCTTGTGACAGGGGGTAATTCACCCCTCCACTTT | CASSLALVTGGNSPLHF
TRBJ2-3 | TRBD2 | TRBV5-4 | once | TGTGCCAGCAGCACGCGACTAGCGGGCCTTACCACAGATACGCAGTATTTT | CASSTRLAGLTTDTQYF
TRBJ2-2 | - | TRBV19 | - | TGTGCCAGTACCTCGGGGAAAGCGGGCGGCGGGGAGCTGTTTTTT | CASTSGKAGGGELFF
TRBJ1-3 | - | TRBV4-1 | - | TGCGCCAGCAGCCAAGCGGAGTTCTCTGGAAACACCATATATTTT | CASSQAEFSGNTIYF
TRBJ2-1 | - | TRBV3-1/TRBV3-2 | - | TGTGCCAGCAGCCAAGTGGTCTTACCCTACAATGAGCAGTTCTTC | CASSQVVLPYNEQFF
TRBJ1-2 | - | TRBV14 | - | TGTGCCAGCAGCCAACTGTCCAGCAATGGCTACACCTTC | CASSQLSSNGYTF
TRBJ2-1 | TRBD2 | TRBV18 | once | TGTGCCAGCTCACCACGCTCGACTAGCGGGAATTACAATGAGCAGTTCTTC | CASSPRSTSGNYNEQFF
TRBJ1-2 | - | TRBV7-8 | - | TGTGCCAGCAGCTTACGTGGGGAGGCACTCTACTTC | CASSLRGEALYF
TRBJ2-1 | - | TRBV28 | - | TGTGCCAGCAGTTTCGGGAAGGGGGTGGCAGGTGAGCAGTTCTTC | CASSFGKGVAGEQFF
TRBJ2-7 | TRBD1 | TRBV18 | - | TGTGCCAGCTCACCACCGGTCCAGGGGGCCATTTACGAGCAGTACTTC | CASSPPVQGAIYEQYF
TRBJ2-2 | - | TRBV11-2 | once | TGTGCCAGCACCATTGGGGACATAAACACCGGGGAGCTGTTTTTT | CASTIGDINTGELFF
TRBJ1-2 | - | TRBV10-3 | - | TGTGCCATCAGTGAGTCACAGGGCCCTAACTATGGCTACACCTTC | CAISESQGPNYGYTF
TRBJ1-2 | - | TRBV11-2 | - | TGTGCCAGCAGCTCTAACCGCCTCAAGAACTATGGCTACACCTTC | CASSSNRLKNYGYTF
TRBJ1-2 | - | TRBV10-3 | once | TGTGCCATCAGCCGGGATGAATTGGATGGCTACACCTTC | CAISRDELDGYTF
TRBJ2-3 | - | TRBV11-2 | - | TGTGCCAGCAGCGCTTTCCCTGTAGCGAGACACACAGATACGCAGTATTTT | CASSAFPVARHTDTQYF
TRBJ1-4 | TRBD1 | TRBV2 | - | TGTGCCAGCAGAGGACAGGTGGCTAATGAAAAACTGTTTTTT | CASRGQVANEKLFF
TRBJ2-3 | TRBD2 | TRBV7-9 | - | TGTGCCAGCAGCTTTCCGGGGGGAGTTGTTACGCAGTATTTT | CASSFPGGVVTQYF
TRBJ2-7 | TRBD2 | TRBV27 | - | TGTGCCAGCAGTTTCCGGGAGGGCCGCAACGAGCAGTACTTC | CASSFREGRNEQYF
TRBJ2-2 | TRBD1 | TRBV3-1/TRBV3-2 | - | TGTGCCAGCAGCCAGACCTTCGGGACAGACACCGGGGAGCTGTTTTTT | CASSQTFGTDTGELFF
TRBJ2-7 | - | TRBV20-1 | - | TGCAGTGCTACTGACGCGGGCGAGCAGTACTTC | CSATDAGEQYF
TRBJ2-1 | - | TRBV6-5 | - | TGTGCCAGCAGTTACGGCTTAGGGGGGGCTGAGCAGTTCTTC | CASSYGLGGAEQFF
TRBJ2-1 | TRBD2 | TRBV11-2 | - | TGTGCCAGCAGCTTACGGACTAGCGGGGGGGCCGATGAGCAGTTCTTC | CASSLRTSGGADEQFF
TRBJ2-7 | TRBD2 | TRBV6-6 | - | TGTGCCAGCAGTCCCGGGACTAGCGGGGGGCTTAGCTCCTACGAGCAGTACTTC | CASSPGTSGGLSSYEQYF
TRBJ2-1 | - | TRBV2 | - | TGTGCCAGCAGTCTAGGGGTGAGCTCCTACAATGAGCAGTTCTTC | CASSLGVSSYNEQFF
TRBJ2-1 | - | TRBV21-1 | - | TGTGCCAGCAGCGGTCGACAGGGGGCCTACAATGAGCAGTTCTTC | CASSGRQGAYNEQFF
TRBJ2-5 | TRBD2 | TRBV28 | - | TGTGCCAGCAGTTTTCCGACTAGCGGCCAAGAGACCCAGTACTTC | CASSFPTSGQETQYF
TRBJ2-7 | - | TRBV11-1 | - | TGTGCCAGCAGCTCCACCTTAGAAGAGGTTTACGAGCAGTACTTC | CASSSTLEEVYEQYF
TRBJ1-1 | - | TRBV7-9 | - | TGTGCCAGCAGCCGTATGGGACAGAACACTGAAGCTTTCTTT | CASSRMGQNTEAFF
TRBJ1-5 | - | TRBV6-2/TRBV6-3 | few | TGTGCCAGCAGTTACTCAACAGGTAGCAATCAGCCCCAGCATTTT | CASSYSTGSNQPQHF
TRBJ1-3 | TRBD1 | TRBV2 | few | TGTGCCAGCACAGAGCAGGGGGTCTCTGGAAACACCATATATTTT | CASTEQGVSGNTIYF
TRBJ2-1 | TRBD2 | TRBV25-1 | once | TGTGCCAGCAGGAGCGGGAGGAGTAGGTACAATGAGCAGTTCTTC | CASRSGRSRYNEQFF
TRBJ1-6 | - | TRBV5-5 | - | TGTGCCAGCAGCTGGACTGATAATTCACCCCTCCACTTT | CASSWTDNSPLHF
TRBJ1-1 | TRBD1 | TRBV7-9 | once | TGTGCCAGCAGCTTAGCGGGACAGGGGGACACTGAAGCTTTCTTT | CASSLAGQGDTEAFF
TRBJ1-5 | - | TRBV25-1 | once | TGTGCCAGCAGGGGAGGGGTCAATCAGCCCCAGCATTTT | CASRGGVNQPQHF
TRBJ1-1 | TRBD1 | TRBV29-1 | - | TGCAGCGTTGATGGGCGAGGACAGGGAAGCACTGAAGCTTTCTTT | CSVDGRGQGSTEAFF
TRBJ2-5 | - | TRBV5-1 | - | TGCGCCAGCAGCTTATCCTTCAATCGGGGTGGGGAGACCCAGTACTTC | CASSLSFNRGGETQYF
TRBJ2-7 | - | TRBV10-3 | few | TGTGCCATCAGTGAAGGGCAGATTAACTCCTACGAGCAGTACTTC | CAISEGQINSYEQYF
TRBJ2-3 | - | TRBV5-1 | - | TGCGCCAGCAGCTCTCTAAAGATCCGTAGTAGCACAGATACGCAGTATTTT | CASSSLKIRSSTDTQYF
TRBJ1-5 | - | TRBV2 | - | TGTGCCAGCAGAGGGGGAGCCAATCAGCCCCAGCATTTT | CASRGGANQPQHF